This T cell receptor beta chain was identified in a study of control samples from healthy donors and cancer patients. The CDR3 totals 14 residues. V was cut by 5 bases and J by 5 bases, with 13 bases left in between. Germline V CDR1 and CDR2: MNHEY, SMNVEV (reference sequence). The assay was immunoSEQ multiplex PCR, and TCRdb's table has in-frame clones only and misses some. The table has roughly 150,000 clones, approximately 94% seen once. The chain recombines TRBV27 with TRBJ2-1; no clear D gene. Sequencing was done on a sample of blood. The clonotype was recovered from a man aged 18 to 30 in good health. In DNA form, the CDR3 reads TGTGCCAGCAGTCTAAGGTACAGCAACAATGAGCAGTTCTTC. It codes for CASSLRYSNNEQFF.